This record concerns one T cell receptor beta chain sequence. Its specificity is not known. From germline, CDR1 is SGHAT and CDR2 FQDESV (reference sequence). This CDR3 has 15 residues. V lost 3 bases, J lost 8 bases, and 16 bases lay in between. The data were taken from a study of cytomegalovirus exposure and HLA in healthy donors. As for the study in general: Of roughly 400 genotyped donors, about 80% grouped in the Caucasian-associated ancestry cluster. Study-level results: Confirmation was obtained in vitro that a few CMV-associated chains are specific for CMV antigens. A link between a missense DCLRE1C variant and TCR beta V- and J-gene trimming emerged from a later analysis. Investigators reported 150 to 200 TCR beta chains as tied to cytomegalovirus.

PCR primers comprised 60 Vbeta and 13 Jbeta primers. Clones were read by immunoSEQ multiplex PCR, and TCRdb kept only the in-frame ones, dropping some. Counted here are 250,000 to 350,000 clones, over 70% occurring once; the ten biggest clones make up 0.3% to 0.35%. Specimen: PBMCs. The receptor's source is a girl aged 2-9 years in good health and CMV-seronegative. This rearrangement joins TRBV11-1 to TRBJ1-4; D not certain. CDR3 coding DNA: TGTGCCAGCAGCTTGATAGAGGCCGGTCGGGAAAAACTGTTTTTT. This translates into CASSLIEAGREKLFF.